This entry describes one T cell receptor beta chain. Its antigen is undetermined. CDR3 size: 15 residues. The germline CDR1 and CDR2 sequences are SNHLY and FYNNEI. The sample comes from a study of cytomegalovirus exposure and HLA in healthy donors. General study findings and limits: It was reported in a later analysis that an Asian-associated ancestry cluster showed fewer N-insertions than the approximately 670-donor mean. A later analysis reported that several of the most significant clusters appeared to be linked to common viral pathogens, among them Epstein-Barr virus. The investigators catalogued 150 or so TCR beta chains as cytomegalovirus-associated. As a later analysis revealed, most CMV-associated TCR beta chains appeared HLA-restricted.

60 Vbeta and 13 Jbeta primers were used in PCR. Sequencing used immunoSEQ multiplex PCR; TCRdb keeps in-frame clones, though not all of them. The table records roughly 130,000 clones, roughly two thirds of them present only once. J is TRBJ2-5 and V is TRBV2; TRBD1 is a possible D gene (6 bases). The J call may be incorrect, as the DNA end agrees better with TRBJ2-7. This receptor was taken from a man aged 25 to 40 in good health and CMV-seropositive. Sequenced sample: PBMCs. The CDR3 region is CASSEAGDISYEQYF. As DNA, the CDR3 is TGTGCCAGCAGTGAAGCGGGGGACATCTCCTACGAGCAGTACTTC.